The text below deals with one T cell receptor beta chain. Authors' analysis steps: Amplified reference gene primers provided the basis for estimating nucleated cell counts. Sequencing used immunoSEQ multiplex PCR; TCRdb keeps in-frame clones, though not all of them. That table furnishes V, J and clone size, whereas the DNA furnished D and trimming. The table has hundreds of thousands of clones, less than 85% seen once. The entry originates in a study of blood T cell repertoires in COVID-19. Study information: The United States, Italy and Spain supplied acute and convalescent COVID-19 samples. PBMCs, B-cell-depleted T cells, or T cells were the source of the cDNA or gDNA that made up the material.

This receptor was taken from a woman older than 75 with acute or convalescent COVID-19. The sample consisted of peripheral blood.

CDR3 nucleotides: TGTGCCAGCAGCCTTAGGCGGGGGGGCTATTATTTAGATACGCAGTATTTT. Residues: CASSLRRGGYYLDTQYF. This chain joins TRBV3-1 (or the pseudogene TRBV3-2) and TRBJ2-3; 9 nucleotides line up with TRBD2. In germline, CDR1 is LGHDT, CDR2 YNNKEL (reference sequence). Unmatched junction bases numbered 13, after V lost 4 bases and J lost 5 bases. CDR3 size: 17 residues.